The source of this TCR beta chain is a study of blood T cell repertoires in COVID-19. On the study more broadly: The study drew acute and convalescent COVID-19 samples from the United States, Italy and Spain.

Sequencing used immunoSEQ multiplex PCR; TCRdb keeps in-frame clones, though not all of them. Of 200,000 to 250,000 clones detected, 85% to 90% appear once; the ten largest clones hold approximately 0.9%. This study enrolled people aged about 18 to 100 from 20 to 25 US geographic areas. Shortly before study entry, within 2 weeks, exposed participants had met a COVID-19 case. Trimming left V 2 bases short and J 1 base short, with 6 bases between. This CDR3 contains 14 residues. CDR1 is KGHSH, CDR2 LQKENI, per germline. The chain combines TRBV18 with TRBJ2-1, with TRBD2 as a possible D gene (6 bases). This receptor was obtained from a man aged 45 to 65 who had been exposed to COVID-19. Sequencing was carried out using PBMCs or T cells enriched from blood (not recorded which). This CDR3 is CASSPGGSYNEQFF. The CDR3 coding sequence is TGTGCCAGCTCACCAGGGGGGTCCTACAATGAGCAGTTCTTC.